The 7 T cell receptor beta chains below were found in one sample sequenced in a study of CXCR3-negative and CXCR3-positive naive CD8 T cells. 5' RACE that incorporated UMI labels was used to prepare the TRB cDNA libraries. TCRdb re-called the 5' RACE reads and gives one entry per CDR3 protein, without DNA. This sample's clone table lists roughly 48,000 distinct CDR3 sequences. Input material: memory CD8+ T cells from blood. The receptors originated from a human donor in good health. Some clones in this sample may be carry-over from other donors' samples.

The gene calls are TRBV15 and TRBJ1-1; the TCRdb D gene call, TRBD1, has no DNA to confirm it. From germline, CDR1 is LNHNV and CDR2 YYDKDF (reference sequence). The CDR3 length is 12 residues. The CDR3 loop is CATSRDGGEAFF.

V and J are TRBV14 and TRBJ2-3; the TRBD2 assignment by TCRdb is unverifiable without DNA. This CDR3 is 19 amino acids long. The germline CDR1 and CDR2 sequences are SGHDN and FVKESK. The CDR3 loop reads CASSSLWPGTSGSADTQYF.

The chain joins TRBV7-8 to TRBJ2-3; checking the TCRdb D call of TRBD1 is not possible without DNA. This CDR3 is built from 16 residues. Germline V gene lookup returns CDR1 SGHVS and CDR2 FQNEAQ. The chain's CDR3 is CASSLGAGAPEDTQYF.

The CDR3 is CASSLRGGDSYNEQFF. The chain has TRBV7-8 and TRBJ2-1; the TCRdb D gene call, TRBD2, has no DNA to confirm it. Germline V gene sequence: CDR1 SGHVS, CDR2 FQNEAQ. CDR3 length equals 16 residues.

CDR3 loop: CASSSATPPNTEAFF. This chain joins TRBV7-9 and TRBJ1-1. The CDR3 contains 15 residues. From germline, CDR1 is SEHNR and CDR2 FQNEAQ (reference sequence).

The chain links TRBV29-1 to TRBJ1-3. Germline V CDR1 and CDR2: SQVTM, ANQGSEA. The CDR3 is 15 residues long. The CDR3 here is CSVEPSGYSGNTIYF.

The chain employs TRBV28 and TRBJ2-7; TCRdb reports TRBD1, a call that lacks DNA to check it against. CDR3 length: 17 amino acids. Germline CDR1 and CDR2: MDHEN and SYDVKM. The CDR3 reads CASSSWDTLETGNEQYF.